The 11 T cell receptor beta chains presented below share a single source sample, sequenced in a study of cytomegalovirus exposure and HLA in healthy donors. PCR used 60 Vbeta primers and 13 Jbeta primers. TCRdb keeps only in-frame clones here, not all; method: immunoSEQ multiplex PCR. The sample lists about 73,000 clones, about 75% occurring once. Sequenced material: PBMCs. The receptors here all came from a man in his 70s in good health and CMV-seronegative.

The chain carries TRBV5-1 and TRBJ2-5, with D perhaps matching TRBD1 (6 bases). V lost 1 base to trimming and J lost 2 bases, with 12 bases between them. Germline V CDR1 and CDR2: SGHRS, YFSETQ. The CDR3 has 15 residues. CDR3 protein: CASSLLGAPQETQYF. CDR3 coding DNA: TGCGCCAGCAGCTTGCTGGGGGCCCCTCAAGAGACCCAGTACTTC.

This chain joins TRBV5-1 and TRBJ1-1; 7 positions agree with TRBD1. V shed 4 bases, J shed 3 bases, and the junction held 3 bases outside the gene matches. CDR1 is SGHRS, CDR2 YFSETQ, per germline. The CDR3 contains 13 residues. The CDR3 sequence: CASSPGGYTEAFF. CDR3 DNA sequence: TGCGCCAGCAGCCCAGGGGGGTACACTGAAGCTTTCTTT. Full variable domain (missing parts from reference TRBV5-1 and TRBJ1-1): KAGVTQTPRYLIKTRGQQVTLSCSPISGHRSVSWYQQTPGQGLQFLFEYFSETQRNKGNFPGRFSGRQFSNSRSEMNVSTLELGDSALYLCASSPGGYTEAFFGQGTRLTVV.

The rearrangement joins TRBV4-3 to TRBJ2-6; D not certain. Trimming stripped 1 base from V and 0 bases from J, with 7 bases between. The CDR3 runs to 16 residues. Per the germline V gene, CDR1 is LGHNA and CDR2 is YSLEER. This CDR3 is CASSQGRVSGANVLTF. CDR3 nucleotides: TGCGCCAGCAGCCAAGGACGGGTCTCTGGGGCCAACGTCCTGACTTTC.

The rearrangement links TRBV30 to TRBJ2-5; maybe TRBD1 (5 bases). Trimming stripped 7 bases from V and 1 base from J, with 19 bases between. This CDR3 spans 15 amino acids. The germline CDR1 and CDR2 sequences are GTSNPN and SVGIG (reference sequence). CDR3 in amino acids: CAYNPLGAAQETQYF. The DNA for the CDR3 is TGTGCCTACAACCCCTTAGGGGCAGCCCAAGAGACCCAGTACTTC.

This chain connects TRBV5-5 to TRBJ2-5; 13 bases agree with TRBD2. Unmatched junction bases numbered 8, after V lost 1 base and J lost 5 bases. The CDR3 length is 17 residues. Germline CDR1 SGHKS, CDR2 YYEKEE (reference sequence). In nucleotides, the CDR3 is TGTGCCAGCAGCTTGCTACTAGCGGGAGGGGCGTTGGAGACCCAGTACTTC. As protein: CASSLLLAGGALETQYF.

The rearrangement links TRBV4-3 to TRBJ2-1, with D possibly matching TRBD2 (7 bases). CDR3 length equals 18 residues. V shed 2 bases and J shed 5 bases, with 22 bases lying between them. Germline V gene sequence: CDR1 LGHNA, CDR2 YSLEER. DNA for the CDR3: TGCGCCAGCAGCCAAAGACCCACGGGGGGCTTCGCCCACAATGAGCAGTTCTTC. Translating gives CASSQRPTGGFAHNEQFF.

This clone was observed a few times. The rearrangement links TRBV7-2 to TRBJ2-1, with 13 bases aligning to TRBD2. Germline-derived CDR1 and CDR2 are SGHTA and FQGNSA. The CDR3 totals 15 residues. J gave up 4 bases and V 4 bases, and 1 base lay outside the gene matches. CDR3 sequence reads: CASSWTSGSYNEQFF. CDR3 nucleotide sequence: TGTGCCAGCAGCTGGACTAGCGGGAGTTACAATGAGCAGTTCTTC.

This clone occurred a few times. This rearrangement joins TRBV4-1 to TRBJ2-3, with a tentative D call TRBD2 (5 bases). The CDR3 loop spans 16 amino acids. Germline CDR1 MGHRA, CDR2 YSYEKL. V was pared by 1 base and J by 0 bases, with 11 bases between. CDR3 protein: CASSQVTGISTDTQYF. The CDR3 coding sequence is TGCGCCAGCAGCCAAGTCACGGGAATTAGCACAGATACGCAGTATTTT.

This clone was detected only a few times. The chain uses TRBV5-4 and TRBJ1-2; 7 nucleotides line up with TRBD1. The CDR3 extends over 14 amino acids. V lost 0 bases and J lost 4; bases outside the gene matches: 3. Germline CDR1 SGHNT, CDR2 YYREEE (reference sequence). The CDR3 nucleotides read TGTGCCAGCAGCTTGGCCGGGACAGTCTATGGCTACACCTTC. This sequence encodes CASSLAGTVYGYTF.

This clone appeared a few times. The CDR3: CASILGGTVNTGELFF. CDR3 DNA sequence: TGTGCCAGCATCCTAGGGGGGACAGTGAACACCGGGGAGCTGTTTTTT. The V gene is TRBV6-6, the J gene TRBJ2-2; possible D gene TRBD1, 7 bases. V gave up 7 bases and J gave up 1 base, with 16 bases separating them. The germline V gene encodes CDR1 MNHNY and CDR2 SVGAGI (reference sequence). The CDR3 consists of 16 residues.

The CDR3 reads CASSPHSGNTGELFF. The CDR3 DNA reads TGTGCCAGCAGTCCACATAGCGGGAACACCGGGGAGCTGTTTTTT. The chain joins TRBV7-2 to TRBJ2-2; maybe TRBD2 (6 bases). The CDR3 spans 15 residues. The germline V gene has CDR1 SGHTA and CDR2 FQGNSA. Trimming pared 6 bases from V and 1 base from J, leaving 12 bases between.